This T cell receptor (beta chain) stems from a study of blood T cell repertoires in COVID-19. Sequenced by immunoSEQ multiplex PCR; TCRdb stores in-frame clones only, minus some. The profile covers under 300,000 clones, with about 85% appearing a single time and more than 10% taken by the ten largest. Trimming removed 1 base from V and 4 bases from J, with 10 bases in between. This CDR3 comprises 14 residues. Germline loops: CDR1 SGHAT, CDR2 FQNNGV. The rearrangement uses TRBV11-2 and TRBJ1-1; D ambiguous. Sequenced input: peripheral blood. The source of this sequence is a human donor in a cohort sampled during active COVID-19. In DNA form, the CDR3 reads TGTGCCAGCAGCTTAGTTCGGGGTCGCACTGAAGCTTTCTTT. Translation: CASSLVRGRTEAFF.